This T cell receptor beta chain was recovered during a study of T cell repertoires in cytomegalovirus infection. Findings and caveats of the study: Within the response measured ex vivo, HLA-C-restricted CMV-specific TCR beta clonotypes were dominant.

Germline loops: CDR1 SEHNR, CDR2 FQNEAQ (reference sequence). There are 15 residues in the CDR3. V was cut by 5 bases and J by 3 bases, with 16 bases left in between. Via MiXCR, TCRdb re-called the reads, giving one row per CDR3 protein. Seen here are under 200,000 distinct CDR3 sequences, about 20% observed once, and the top ten hold around a quarter. This clonotype was counted between two and nine times. The antigen remains unidentified. The chain recombines TRBV7-9 with TRBJ1-1; D gene unclear. This clonotype originated in a human donor in good health (CMV status not recorded). Some clones in this sample may be carry-over from other donors' samples. Sequencing was performed on CD8+ T cells from cultured PBMCs, taken from culture after CMV antigen stimulation. CDR3 region: CASSGPTGVDTEAFF. The CDR3 coding sequence is TGTGCCAGCAGCGGCCCGACCGGGGTAGACACTGAAGCTTTCTTT.